Sequencing of this T cell receptor (beta chain) was carried out in a study of T cell changes during pregnancy in multiple sclerosis. Germline V CDR1 and CDR2: MNHNS, SASEGT. Trimming cost V 3 bases and J 6 bases; bases outside gene matches: 7. CDR3 size: 16 residues. Repertoires were generated with immunoSEQ multiplex PCR, while TCRdb's copy carries only in-frame clones and drops some. The data contain roughly 100,000 clones, 85% to 95% of them singletons. This TCR was recovered from a female donor with multiple sclerosis, enrolled in a pregnancy study. Here the sequenced sample was peripheral blood, taken after pregnancy. The chain couples TRBV6-1 to TRBJ2-3; 12 positions agree with TRBD1. CDR3 protein: CASSEGGQGAWDTQYF. The CDR3 coding sequence is TGTGCCAGCAGTGAGGGGGGACAGGGGGCATGGGATACGCAGTATTTT.